This T cell receptor beta chain came from a study of CD8 T cells in Susac syndrome. With random hexamers, reverse transcription was performed on roughly 0.45 to 1 ug of RNA. TCRdb called the immunoSEQ multiplex PCR reads again in MiXCR, with one record for every CDR3 protein. The profile covers 150,000 to 200,000 distinct CDR3 sequences, with approximately 94% appearing a single time and roughly 0.099% taken by the ten largest. Between the trimmed V and J ends, which lost 7 bases and 4 bases, there was a span of 13 bases. CDR3 length: 12 amino acids. From germline, CDR1 is SQVTM and CDR2 ANQGSEA. This clonotype was obtained from a human donor with multiple sclerosis. V is TRBV29-1 and J is TRBJ1-1; D may be TRBD1 (5 bases). The specimen was CD4+ T cells from PBMCs. CDR3 nucleotide sequence: TGCAGCGGCGGAGGGGACTCCACTGAAGCTTTCTTT. As protein: CSGGGDSTEAFF.